The 14 T cell receptor beta chains reported below all come from one sample, sequenced in a study of blood T cell repertoires in COVID-19. The data were produced by immunoSEQ multiplex PCR, yet TCRdb's version contains in-frame clones alone and is incomplete. The table records fewer than 450,000 clones, 88% of them present only once. Sequenced input: PBMCs or T cells enriched from blood (not recorded which). The receptors were gathered from a middle-aged woman with acute COVID-19.

The V call is TRBV3-1 (or the pseudogene TRBV3-2), the J call TRBJ2-5, with TRBD1 matching over 10 bases. V lost 11 bases to trimming and J lost 3 bases; unmatched junction nucleotides: 9. The CDR3 length is 14 residues. Germline CDR1 and CDR2: LGHDT and YNNKEL (reference sequence). The CDR3 DNA reads as TGTGCCGTAGCCGACAGGGGGCATAAAGAGACCCAGTACTTC. Translated: CAVADRGHKETQYF.

The chain uses TRBV30 and TRBJ2-1; weak D call: TRBD2 (6 bases). This CDR3 comprises 15 residues. CDR1 and CDR2 from the germline V gene are GTSNPN and SVGIG (reference sequence). V lost 2 bases and J 5 bases, leaving 16 bases between the germline ends. The CDR3 nucleotides read TGTGCCTGGAGTCCTTCCGGGACTGCGAACAATGAGCAGTTCTTC. It specifies CAWSPSGTANNEQFF. The full variable domain, with the rest looked up from reference TRBV30 and TRBJ2-1, is SQTIHQWPATLVQPVGSPLSLECTVEGTSNPNLYWYRQAAGRGLQLLFYSVGIGQISSEVPQNLSASRPQDRQFILSSKKLLLSDSGFYLCAWSPSGTANNEQFFGPGTRLTVL.

This rearrangement joins TRBV5-1 to TRBJ2-6, with D unresolved. Germline V CDR1 and CDR2: SGHRS, YFSETQ. CDR3 size: 13 residues. Trimming took off 6 bases at V and 1 base at J, with 5 bases between the two ends. CDR3 coding DNA: TGCGCCAGCAAGGAGTCTGGGGCCAACGTCCTGACTTTC. This sequence encodes CASKESGANVLTF.

This chain uses TRBV20-1 with TRBJ2-1, with 12 bases fitting TRBD2. The CDR3 runs to 14 residues. Germline values: CDR1 DFQATT, CDR2 SNEGSKA (reference sequence). The ends lost 3 bases at V and 8 bases at J; junction bases unmatched: 5. The CDR3 protein is CSASPSGGAYEQFF. CDR3 coding DNA: TGCAGTGCTAGTCCTAGCGGGGGGGCCTATGAGCAGTTCTTC.

This clone has only one observation. This rearrangement joins TRBV20-1 to TRBJ1-2, with no clear D. The CDR3 is made up of 11 amino acids. Between the trimmed V and J ends, which lost 2 bases and 5 bases, there was a span of 6 bases. The V gene's germline CDR1 is DFQATT and CDR2 SNEGSKA (reference sequence). The chain's CDR3 is CSARPYYGYTF. For the CDR3, the DNA is TGCAGTGCTAGACCCTATTATGGCTACACCTTC.

This CDR3 is CASSQNRDRGEQYF. DNA of the CDR3: TGTGCCAGCAGTCAAAACCGGGACAGAGGCGAGCAGTACTTC. This rearrangement joins TRBV6-5 to TRBJ2-7; 7 bases are a match to TRBD1. The CDR3 totals 14 residues. Per the germline V gene, CDR1 is MNHEY and CDR2 is SVGAGI. Trimming cost V 5 bases and J 6 bases; bases outside gene matches: 10.

The chain recombines TRBV6-5 with TRBJ2-5, with D unresolved. CDR1 MNHEY and CDR2 SVGAGI come from the germline V gene. The CDR3 length is 14 residues. Trimming stripped 2 bases from V and 1 base from J, with 8 bases between. The DNA for the CDR3 is TGTGCCAGCAGTTACAGCTCTTTCCAAGAGACCCAGTACTTC. Translating gives CASSYSSFQETQYF.

CDR3 nucleotide sequence: TGTGCCAGCAGTTACGGGCAGGGCAACTCCTACGAGCAGTACTTC. This codes for CASSYGQGNSYEQYF. This chain uses TRBV6-5 with TRBJ2-7; a weak D match, TRBD1 (5 bases). Per the germline V gene, CDR1 is MNHEY and CDR2 is SVGAGI. The CDR3 runs to 15 residues. V lost 2 bases to trimming and J lost 0 bases, with 11 bases between them.

The chain has TRBV5-1 and TRBJ2-7, with D unresolved. The V end lost 0 bases, the J end lost 1 base, and 14 bases lay between the germline ends. The CDR3 runs to 16 residues. The V gene's germline CDR1 is SGHRS and CDR2 YFSETQ. Written as DNA, the CDR3 is TGCGCCAGCAGCTTGGAATTGGCGGTAATTTCCTACGAGCAGTACTTC. This codes for CASSLELAVISYEQYF.

The DNA for the CDR3 is TGTGCCTGGGGCGGACAGGGCTCGTTCGAGCAGTACTTC. This codes for CAWGGQGSFEQYF. This rearrangement joins TRBV30 to TRBJ2-7; 8 bases are shared with TRBD1. Trimming at V came to 5 bases and at J to 6 bases, leaving 9 bases not matched to a gene. CDR1 GTSNPN and CDR2 SVGIG come from the germline V gene (reference sequence). The CDR3 loop spans 13 amino acids. The full variable domain, rest sourced from reference TRBV30 and TRBJ2-7, is SQTIHQWPATLVQPVGSPLSLECTVEGTSNPNLYWYRQAAGRGLQLLFYSVGIGQISSEVPQNLSASRPQDRQFILSSKKLLLSDSGFYLCAWGGQGSFEQYFGPGTRLTVT.

On this clone: Germline is not matched at one junction end, which may reflect a read error. The J gene is TRBJ1-2, the V gene TRBV7-9; 7 positions match TRBD1. Germline CDR1 reads SEHNR; CDR2 reads FQNEAQ (reference sequence). The CDR3 is 10 residues long. CDR3 residues: CASSPQTGLF. CDR3 nucleotides: TGTGCCAGCAGCCCCCAGACAGGGTTATTC. Combining the CDR3 with reference TRBV7-9 and TRBJ1-2 gives the whole variable domain DTGVSQNPRHKITKRGQNVTFRCDPISEHNRLYWYRQTLGQGPEFLTYFQNEAQLEKSRLLSDRFSAERPKGSFSTLEIQRTEQGDSAMYLCASSPQTGLFGSGTRLTVV.

This sequence joins TRBV6-5 and TRBJ1-2, with D possibly being TRBD1 (6 bases). Trimming pared 6 bases from V and 3 bases from J, leaving 14 bases between. The CDR3 has 14 residues. Germline V gene data show CDR1 as MNHEY and CDR2 as SVGAGI. The CDR3 loop reads CASRPTGKDYGYTF. The CDR3 nucleotides read TGTGCCAGCAGGCCCACAGGGAAAGACTATGGCTACACCTTC.

CDR3: CAISGGPDNQPQHF. DNA of the CDR3: TGTGCCATCAGTGGTGGGCCGGACAATCAGCCCCAGCATTTT. V and J are TRBV10-3 and TRBJ1-5; D gene ambiguous. CDR1 and CDR2 from the germline V gene are ENHRY and SYGVKD. V shed 4 bases and J shed 3 bases, with 10 bases lying between them. This CDR3 has 14 residues.

This clone was observed once. The chain employs TRBV19 and TRBJ1-2; D is unresolved. The CDR3 spans 13 residues. Germline V gene data show CDR1 as LNHDA and CDR2 as SQIVND (reference sequence). V was trimmed by 3 bases and J by 8 bases, leaving 13 bases between them. CDR3 amino acids: CASSMSTQRGYTF. The CDR3 region has the DNA TGTGCCAGTAGTATGTCCACCCAGAGGGGCTACACCTTC.